This TCR beta chain originates from a study of blood T cell repertoires in COVID-19. Study-wide context: The origin of the acute and convalescent COVID-19 samples was the United States, Italy and Spain.

Original processing methods: Reference gene primer amplification gave estimated nucleated cell counts. The table came from immunoSEQ multiplex PCR; TCRdb's copy has only in-frame clones and leaves some out. The D gene and trimming were derived from the DNA, and the V and J assignments and clone size from that table. This repertoire shows roughly 100,000 clones, approximately 82% found once; its top ten account for about 9%. The CDR3 has 14 residues. Trimming stripped 1 base from V and 5 bases from J, with 11 bases between. Germline V CDR1 and CDR2: SGHTA, FQGNSA. The source material was peripheral blood. The chain combines TRBV7-2 with TRBJ2-5; maybe TRBD1 (5 bases). The TCR comes from a man in his sixties with active or convalescent COVID-19. CDR3 DNA: TGTGCCAGCAGCTTAGAAGGGGCCTTGGAGACCCAGTACTTC. Protein product: CASSLEGALETQYF. Full variable domain (remainder filled in from reference TRBV7-2 and TRBJ2-5): GAGVSQSPSNKVTEKGKDVELRCDPISGHTALYWYRQSLGQGLEFLIYFQGNSAPDKSGLPSDRFSAERTGGSVSTLTIQRTQQEDSAVYLCASSLEGALETQYFGPGTRLLVL.